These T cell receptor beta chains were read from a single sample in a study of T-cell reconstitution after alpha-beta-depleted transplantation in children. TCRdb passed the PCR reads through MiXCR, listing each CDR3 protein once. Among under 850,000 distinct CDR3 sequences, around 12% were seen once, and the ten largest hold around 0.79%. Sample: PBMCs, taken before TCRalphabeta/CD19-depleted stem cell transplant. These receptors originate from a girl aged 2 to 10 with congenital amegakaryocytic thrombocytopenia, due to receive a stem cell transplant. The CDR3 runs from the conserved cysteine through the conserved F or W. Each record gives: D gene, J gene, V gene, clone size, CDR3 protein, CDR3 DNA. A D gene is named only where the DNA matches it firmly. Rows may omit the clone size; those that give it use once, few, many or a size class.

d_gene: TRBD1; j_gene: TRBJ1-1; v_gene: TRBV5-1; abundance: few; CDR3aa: CASSLSGRGTEAFF; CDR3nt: TGCGCCAGCAGCTTGAGTGGCAGGGGGACTGAAGCTTTCTTT
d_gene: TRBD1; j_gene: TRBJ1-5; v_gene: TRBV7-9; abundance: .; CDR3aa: CASSLDRAIEPQHF; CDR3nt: TGTGCCAGCAGCTTGGACAGGGCGATCGAACCCCAGCATTTT
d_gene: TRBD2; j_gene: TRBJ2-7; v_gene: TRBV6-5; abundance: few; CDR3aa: CASSYSTLAGSYEQYF; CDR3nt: TGTGCCAGCAGTTACTCGACTCTAGCGGGTTCCTACGAGCAGTACTTC
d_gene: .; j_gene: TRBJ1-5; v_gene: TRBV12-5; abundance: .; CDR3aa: CASGLVTGPLDQPQHF; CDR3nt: TGTGCTAGTGGTTTGGTCACCGGGCCGCTCGATCAGCCCCAGCATTTT
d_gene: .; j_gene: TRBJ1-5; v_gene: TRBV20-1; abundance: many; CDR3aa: CSARGGGFQPQHF; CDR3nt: TGCAGTGCTAGGGGGGGGGGTTTTCAGCCCCAGCATTTT
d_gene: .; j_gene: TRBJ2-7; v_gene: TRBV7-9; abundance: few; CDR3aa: CASSLAGRAGEQYF; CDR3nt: TGTGCCAGCAGCTTAGCAGGGAGAGCGGGCGAGCAGTACTTC
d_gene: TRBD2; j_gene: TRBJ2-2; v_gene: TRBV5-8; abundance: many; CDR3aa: CASSLAASGSITGELFF; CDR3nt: TGTGCCAGCAGCTTGGCAGCTAGCGGGAGTATCACCGGGGAGCTGTTTTTT
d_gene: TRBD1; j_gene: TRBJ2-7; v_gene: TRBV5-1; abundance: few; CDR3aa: CASSRDRENYEQYF; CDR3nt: TGCGCCAGCAGTCGGGACAGGGAGAACTACGAGCAGTACTTC
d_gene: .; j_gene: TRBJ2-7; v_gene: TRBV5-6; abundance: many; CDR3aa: CASNRGQHTYEQYF; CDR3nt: TGTGCCAGCAATAGAGGACAGCACACCTACGAGCAGTACTTC
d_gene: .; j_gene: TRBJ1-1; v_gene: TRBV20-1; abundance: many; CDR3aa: CSARFSLLEAFF; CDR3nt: TGCAGTGCTAGATTTTCTTTACTGGAAGCTTTCTTT
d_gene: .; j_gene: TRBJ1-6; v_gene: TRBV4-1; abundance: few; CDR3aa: CASSPRTVYSPLHF; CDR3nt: TGCGCCAGCAGCCCCCGGACAGTTTATTCACCCCTCCACTTT
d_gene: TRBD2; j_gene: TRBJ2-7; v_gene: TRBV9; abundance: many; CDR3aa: CASSVGLADHSYEQYF; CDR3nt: TGTGCCAGCAGCGTAGGACTAGCGGATCACTCCTACGAGCAGTACTTC
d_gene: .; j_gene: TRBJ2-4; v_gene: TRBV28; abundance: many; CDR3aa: CASSFPRLAKNIQYF; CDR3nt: TGTGCCAGCAGTTTTCCACGACTAGCCAAAAACATTCAGTACTTC
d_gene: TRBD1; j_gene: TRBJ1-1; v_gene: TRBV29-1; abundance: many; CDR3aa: CSVHQQGMNTEAFF; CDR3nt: TGCAGCGTTCACCAACAGGGGATGAACACTGAAGCTTTCTTT
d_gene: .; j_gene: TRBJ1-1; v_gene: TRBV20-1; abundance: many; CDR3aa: CSASPTALANTEAFF; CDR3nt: TGCAGTGCTAGCCCTACAGCGTTAGCGAACACTGAAGCTTTCTTT
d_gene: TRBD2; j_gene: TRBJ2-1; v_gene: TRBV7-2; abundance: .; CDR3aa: CASSLVTSGSDEQFF; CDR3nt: TGTGCCAGCAGCTTAGTAACTAGCGGGAGCGATGAGCAGTTCTTC
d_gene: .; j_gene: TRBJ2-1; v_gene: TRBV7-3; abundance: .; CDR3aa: CASSLIYRVEGNEQFF; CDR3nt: TGTGCCAGCAGCTTAATTTACAGGGTGGAAGGCAATGAGCAGTTCTTC
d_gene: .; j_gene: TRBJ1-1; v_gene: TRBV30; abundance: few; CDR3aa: CAWTPGTNTEAFF; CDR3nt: TGTGCCTGGACCCCGGGGACGAACACTGAAGCTTTCTTT
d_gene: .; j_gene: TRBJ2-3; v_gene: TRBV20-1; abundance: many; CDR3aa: CSAIPVGYTDTQYF; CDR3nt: TGCAGTGCTATTCCTGTTGGGTACACAGATACGCAGTATTTT
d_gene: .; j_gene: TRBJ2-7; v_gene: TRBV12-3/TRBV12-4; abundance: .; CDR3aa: CASLDRSTYEQYF; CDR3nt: TGTGCCAGTCTTGACAGGTCAACCTACGAGCAGTACTTC